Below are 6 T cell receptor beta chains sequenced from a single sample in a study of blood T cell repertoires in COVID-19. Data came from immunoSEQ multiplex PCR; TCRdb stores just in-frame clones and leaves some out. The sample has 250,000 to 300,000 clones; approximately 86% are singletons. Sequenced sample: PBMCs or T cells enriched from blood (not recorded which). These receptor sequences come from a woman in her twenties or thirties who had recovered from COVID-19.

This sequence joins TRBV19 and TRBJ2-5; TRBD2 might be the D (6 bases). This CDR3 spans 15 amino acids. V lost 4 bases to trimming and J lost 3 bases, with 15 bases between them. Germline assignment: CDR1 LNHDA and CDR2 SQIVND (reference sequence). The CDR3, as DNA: TGTGCCAGTAGTACGAGGGGAGGTGGGGAAGAGACCCAGTACTTC. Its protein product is CASSTRGGGEETQYF.

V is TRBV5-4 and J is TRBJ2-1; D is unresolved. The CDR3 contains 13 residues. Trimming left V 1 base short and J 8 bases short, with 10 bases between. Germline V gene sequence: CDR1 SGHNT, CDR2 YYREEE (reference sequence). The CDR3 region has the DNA TGTGCCAGCAGCTTGTCCAGGAACCATGAGCAGTTCTTC. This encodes CASSLSRNHEQFF.

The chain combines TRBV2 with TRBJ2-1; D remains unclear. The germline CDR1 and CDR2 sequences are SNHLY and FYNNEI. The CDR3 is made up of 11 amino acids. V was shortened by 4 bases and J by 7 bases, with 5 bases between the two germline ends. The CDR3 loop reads CASSVVNEQFF. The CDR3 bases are TGTGCCAGCAGTGTCGTTAATGAGCAGTTCTTC.

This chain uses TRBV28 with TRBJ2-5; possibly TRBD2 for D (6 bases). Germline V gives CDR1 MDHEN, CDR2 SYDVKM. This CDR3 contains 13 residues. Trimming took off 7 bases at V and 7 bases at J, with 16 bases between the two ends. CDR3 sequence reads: CASTLSGGGTQYF. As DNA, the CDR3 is TGTGCCAGCACCCTAAGTGGGGGAGGGACCCAGTACTTC. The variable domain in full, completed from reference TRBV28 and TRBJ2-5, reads DVKVTQSSRYLVKRTGEKVFLECVQDMDHENMFWYRQDPGLGLRLIYFSYDVKMKEKGDIPEGYSVSREKKERFSLILESASTNQTSMYLCASTLSGGGTQYFGPGTRLLVL.

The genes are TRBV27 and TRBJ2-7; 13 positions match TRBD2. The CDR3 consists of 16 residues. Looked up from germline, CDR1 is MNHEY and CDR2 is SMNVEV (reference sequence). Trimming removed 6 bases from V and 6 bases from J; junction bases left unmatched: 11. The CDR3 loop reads CASSALAGGPLFEQYF. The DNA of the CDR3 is TGTGCCAGCAGCGCACTAGCGGGAGGGCCTTTGTTCGAGCAGTACTTC.

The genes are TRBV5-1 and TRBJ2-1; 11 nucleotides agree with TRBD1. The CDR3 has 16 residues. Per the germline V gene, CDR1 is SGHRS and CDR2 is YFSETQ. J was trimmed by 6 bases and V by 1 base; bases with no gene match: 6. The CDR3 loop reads CASSLLGQGALNEQFF. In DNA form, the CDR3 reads TGCGCCAGCAGCTTGTTAGGACAGGGGGCGCTCAATGAGCAGTTCTTC. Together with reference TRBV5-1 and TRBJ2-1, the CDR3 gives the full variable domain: KAGVTQTPRYLIKTRGQQVTLSCSPISGHRSVSWYQQTPGQGLQFLFEYFSETQRNKGNFPGRFSGRQFSNSRSEMNVSTLELGDSALYLCASSLLGQGALNEQFFGPGTRLTVL.